What follows are 27 T cell receptor beta chains derived from one specimen sequenced in a study of blood T cell repertoires in COVID-19 (dated by TCRdb to about 2020). Preparation of the library involved the immunoSEQ multiplex PCR assay. This immuneACCESS table, as held by TCRdb, lists in-frame sequences with V and J called but not all clones. Of the missing ones, under half trace to an unresolved V gene in checked studies; the others have no known cause. The sample data list approximately 190,000 clones, and more than 70% of these were observed just once. 5% to 7.5% of the sample rests with the top ten. The sequenced sample consisted of peripheral blood. The receptors were gathered from a woman in her thirties or forties who had recovered from COVID-19.

This chain connects TRBV6-5 to TRBJ2-1, with TRBD2 matching 12 bases. Germline assignment: CDR1 MNHEY and CDR2 SVGAGI. The length of the CDR3 is 14 residues. J was trimmed by 12 bases and V by 6 bases; bases with no gene match: 9. The CDR3 reads CASRPGLAGRGQFF. The CDR3 bases are TGTGCCAGCAGACCGGGACTAGCGGGTCGAGGGCAGTTCTTC.

The CDR3 protein is CASSAGGGQTETQYF. The DNA of the CDR3 is TGTGCCAGCAGCGCAGGAGGAGGGCAAACCGAGACCCAGTACTTC. The chain joins TRBV7-9 to TRBJ2-5; TRBD2 might be the D (6 bases). Trimming stripped 5 bases from V and 5 bases from J, with 18 bases between. CDR3 size: 15 residues. CDR1 and CDR2 from the germline V gene are SEHNR and FQNEAQ (reference sequence).

The genes are TRBV27 and TRBJ1-2; a weak D match, TRBD1 (5 bases). The V end was cut by 5 bases, the J end by 4 bases, with 17 bases between. This CDR3 comprises 15 residues. Germline V gene sequence: CDR1 MNHEY, CDR2 SMNVEV (reference sequence). For the CDR3, the DNA is TGTGCCAGCAGTCCCTACCCAGGGCTTGTCTATGGCTACACCTTC. Its translation is CASSPYPGLVYGYTF.

The chain carries TRBV5-1 and TRBJ2-7; 11 bases agree with TRBD2. The CDR3 totals 16 residues. V was clipped by 4 bases and J by 1 base; unmatched bases: 7. The V gene's germline CDR1 is SGHRS and CDR2 YFSETQ. For the CDR3, the DNA is TGCGCCAGCAGCCCGCCGACTAGCGGGGATTCCTACGAGCAGTACTTC. This encodes CASSPPTSGDSYEQYF.

This clone was seen just once. The chain uses TRBV4-1 and TRBJ2-7; 7 nucleotides align to TRBD2. J gave up 3 bases and V 0 bases, and 5 bases lay outside the gene matches. Looked up from germline, CDR1 is MGHRA and CDR2 is YSYEKL. The CDR3 length is 15 residues. CDR3 sequence reads: CASSQDSSGFYEQYF. The CDR3 nucleotides are TGCGCCAGCAGCCAAGATTCTAGCGGTTTCTACGAGCAGTACTTC.

V is TRBV19 and J is TRBJ1-5, with 7 bases identical to TRBD1. Germline lookup yields CDR1 LNHDA and CDR2 SQIVND (reference sequence). This CDR3 spans 16 amino acids. J gave up 4 bases and V 1 base, and 7 bases lay outside the gene matches. CDR3 region: CASSIVTGTENQPQHF. CDR3 nucleotides: TGTGCCAGTAGTATAGTCACAGGGACAGAAAATCAGCCCCAGCATTTT. Combining the CDR3 with reference TRBV19 and TRBJ1-5 gives the whole variable domain DGGITQSPKYLFRKEGQNVTLSCEQNLNHDAMYWYRQDPGQGLRLIYYSQIVNDFQKGDIAEGYSVSREKKESFPLTVTSAQKNPTAFYLCASSIVTGTENQPQHFGDGTRLSIL.

This chain joins TRBV5-1 and TRBJ2-2; TRBD1 agrees at 8 bases. After removal of 4 bases from V and 0 bases from J, the junction contained 5 bases not matched to a gene. In germline, CDR1 is SGHRS, CDR2 YFSETQ. This CDR3 region has 16 residues. For the CDR3, the DNA is TGCGCCAGCAGCCGAGGACAGGGTTCGAACACCGGGGAGCTGTTTTTT. This translates into CASSRGQGSNTGELFF.

The chain is built from TRBV6-5 and TRBJ2-1; 8 nucleotides line up with TRBD1. The CDR3 loop spans 13 amino acids. Germline V gives CDR1 MNHEY, CDR2 SVGAGI. J gave up 10 bases and V 7 bases, and 9 bases lay outside the gene matches. This CDR3 reads CASTPQGDREQFF. CDR3 DNA: TGTGCCAGCACCCCACAGGGGGACAGAGAGCAGTTCTTC.

The chain links TRBV30 to TRBJ2-1; 11 bases fit TRBD2. Germline V lookup: CDR1 GTSNPN, CDR2 SVGIG (reference sequence). CDR3 length equals 12 residues. Losses at the gene ends were 3 bases for V and 15 bases for J; bases not matched to a gene: 7. The DNA of the CDR3 is TGTGCCTGGAGCGTAACTAGCGGGAGACGGTTCTTC. It codes for CAWSVTSGRRFF.

V is TRBV3-1 (or the pseudogene TRBV3-2) and J is TRBJ1-2, with a possible D match to TRBD1 (5 bases). CDR1 LGHDT and CDR2 YNNKEL come from the germline V gene (reference sequence). V lost 4 bases to trimming and J lost 3 bases, with 12 bases between them. The CDR3 sequence is 14 residues long. CDR3 DNA sequence: TGTGCCAGCAGCCGTGGGGGGTTGTACTATGGCTACACCTTC. Its protein product is CASSRGGLYYGYTF.

This chain links TRBV18 with TRBJ2-5, with TRBD1 identical over 9 bases. Looked up from germline, CDR1 is KGHSH and CDR2 is LQKENI. The junction had 11 bases not matched to a gene; V was cut back by 3 bases and J by 3 bases. The CDR3 extends over 17 amino acids. The CDR3 nucleotides read TGTGCCAGCTCACCCCCAGGCCGGGACAGGGCGAAAGAGACCCAGTACTTC. The encoded protein is CASSPPGRDRAKETQYF.

The chain is built from TRBV19 and TRBJ1-6, with a tentative D call TRBD1 (6 bases). CDR3 length: 16 residues. CDR1 is LNHDA, CDR2 SQIVND, per germline (reference sequence). V was trimmed by 4 bases and J by 7 bases, leaving 17 bases between them. The DNA of the CDR3 is TGTGCCAGTAGTACCCCAACGGGACAAGAGAATTCACCCCTCCACTTT. Protein product: CASSTPTGQENSPLHF.

This clone was recorded once. The V call is TRBV3-1 (or the pseudogene TRBV3-2), the J call TRBJ2-2, with D possibly TRBD1 on 5 matching bases. The germline V gene has CDR1 LGHDT and CDR2 YNNKEL (reference sequence). V was clipped by 1 base and J by 3 bases, with 9 bases between them. The CDR3 runs 15 residues. For the CDR3, the DNA is TGTGCCAGCAGCCAAGGGATCAGGGACACCGGGGAGCTGTTTTTT. Translating it yields CASSQGIRDTGELFF.

The chain links TRBV3-1 (or the pseudogene TRBV3-2) to TRBJ1-5, with TRBD1 matching over 12 bases. With V trimmed by 4 bases and J by 4 bases, 5 bases remained unmatched. The CDR3 sequence is 16 residues long. Germline values: CDR1 LGHDT, CDR2 YNNKEL (reference sequence). In nucleotides, the CDR3 is TGTGCCAGCAGCCCCCGGGACAGGGGGCAAAATCAGCCCCAGCATTTT. This gives the protein CASSPRDRGQNQPQHF.

The chain couples TRBV19 to TRBJ1-1; D unresolved. The CDR3 runs 13 residues. The V end lost 3 bases, the J end lost 8 bases, and 13 bases lay between the germline ends. Germline-derived CDR1 and CDR2 are LNHDA and SQIVND (reference sequence). DNA of the CDR3: TGTGCCAGTAGTATTGGCAGAGCGGGAGAAGCTTTCTTT. This gives the protein CASSIGRAGEAFF.

This sequence joins TRBV10-3 and TRBJ1-5, with D unresolved. V was trimmed by 0 bases and J by 4 bases, leaving 13 bases between them. The length of the CDR3 is 16 residues. Germline loops: CDR1 ENHRY, CDR2 SYGVKD. The CDR3 nucleotides read TGTGCCATCAGTGAGTCTTGGTCGGTAAAAAATCAGCCCCAGCATTTT. Protein: CAISESWSVKNQPQHF.

The rearrangement uses TRBV5-4 and TRBJ1-2; D ambiguous. Per the germline V gene, CDR1 is SGHNT and CDR2 is YYREEE (reference sequence). The V end lost 4 bases, the J end lost 1 base, and 11 bases lay between the germline ends. The CDR3 totals 14 residues. CDR3 in amino acids: CASSPLEGNYGYTF. CDR3 bases: TGTGCCAGCAGCCCTCTGGAGGGTAACTATGGCTACACCTTC.

The chain links TRBV14 to TRBJ1-1; D remains unclear. Germline CDR1 and CDR2: SGHDN and FVKESK. Trimming removed 2 bases at V and 0 bases at J, with 7 bases between. The CDR3 is 14 amino acids. The CDR3, as DNA: TGTGCCAGCAGCCAACGTAGATTGAACACTGAAGCTTTCTTT. Its translation is CASSQRRLNTEAFF.

This chain joins TRBV29-1 and TRBJ2-6; TRBD1 aligns across 7 bases. Germline assignment: CDR1 SQVTM and CDR2 ANQGSEA. V was clipped by 4 bases and J by 0 bases; unmatched bases: 6. The CDR3 covers 16 residues. CDR3 DNA: TGCAGCGTTGGAGGGACAGTTAGCTCTGGGGCCAACGTCCTGACTTTC. Translation gives CSVGGTVSSGANVLTF. Complete variable domain (other parts from reference TRBV29-1 and TRBJ2-6): SAVISQKPSRDICQRGTSLTIQCQVDSQVTMMFWYRQQPGQSLTLIATANQGSEATYESGFVIDKFPISRPNLTFSTLTVSNMSPEDSSIYLCSVGGTVSSGANVLTFGAGSRLTVL.

This clone was detected only once. The J gene is TRBJ1-2, the V gene TRBV27, with 7 bases fitting TRBD1. V was clipped by 5 bases and J by 1 base; unmatched bases: 4. In germline, CDR1 is MNHEY, CDR2 SMNVEV (reference sequence). This CDR3 is 14 amino acids long. As DNA, the CDR3 is TGTGCCAGCAGTCTCGGGGACAGTAACTATGGCTACACCTTC. This encodes CASSLGDSNYGYTF.

The chain joins TRBV29-1 to TRBJ2-7; 7 nucleotides line up with TRBD2. Looked up from germline, CDR1 is SQVTM and CDR2 is ANQGSEA. The V and J ends lost 4 bases and 4 bases, in that order; junction bases with no gene match: 16. This CDR3 has 16 amino acids. CDR3 DNA sequence: TGCAGCGTTGCCATTTCTAGGGCGGGAGTACGGTACGAGCAGTACTTC. Translation: CSVAISRAGVRYEQYF.

The J gene is TRBJ1-2, the V gene TRBV9; D call uncertain. V dropped 0 bases and J dropped 3 bases, with 6 bases sitting between them. The CDR3 totals 13 residues. Germline CDR1 is SGDLS and CDR2 is YYNGEE. The CDR3 nucleotides read TGTGCCAGCAGCGTAGGGGCTGACTATGGCTACACCTTC. The encoded protein is CASSVGADYGYTF.

This clone has only one observation. This chain connects TRBV28 to TRBJ2-1; the match to TRBD1 covers 7 bases. The V segment lost 7 bases and the J segment 5 bases; nucleotides outside the gene matches: 11. The CDR3 has 15 amino acids. Per the germline V gene, CDR1 is MDHEN and CDR2 is SYDVKM. The CDR3 is CASNPGQPGHNEQFF. CDR3 nucleotides: TGTGCCAGCAACCCGGGACAGCCGGGGCACAATGAGCAGTTCTTC.

The chain joins TRBV30 to TRBJ1-1; D is uncertain. V was clipped by 5 bases and J by 2 bases, with 9 bases between them. Germline CDR1 is GTSNPN and CDR2 is SVGIG (reference sequence). The CDR3 is 12 residues long. CDR3 in DNA: TGTGCCTGGGAACATGATAACACTGAAGCTTTCTTT. Its translation: CAWEHDNTEAFF.

The rearrangement uses TRBV5-1 and TRBJ2-6; possibly TRBD1 for D (6 bases). This CDR3 has 17 residues. Germline V gene lookup returns CDR1 SGHRS and CDR2 YFSETQ. V was trimmed by 2 bases and J by 0 bases, leaving 12 bases between them. The DNA for the CDR3 is TGCGCCAGCAGCTTTGGGGGCCTAATCTCTGGGGCCAACGTCCTGACTTTC. It translates to CASSFGGLISGANVLTF.

The gene calls are TRBV6-6 and TRBJ1-2, with D maybe TRBD1 (5 bases). The germline gives CDR1 MNHNY, CDR2 SVGAGI (reference sequence). The CDR3 covers 14 residues. Deletions cut 7 bases from V and 4 bases from J, with 16 bases between. The chain's CDR3 is CASTSWTSSYGYTF. The CDR3 DNA is TGTGCCAGCACTTCTTGGACAAGCTCCTATGGCTACACCTTC.

This chain uses TRBV4-3 with TRBJ2-6, with 9 positions matching TRBD1. Germline V gene sequence: CDR1 LGHNA, CDR2 YSLEER. Trimming cost V 4 bases and J 1 base; bases outside gene matches: 14. CDR3 length: 20 amino acids. This CDR3 reads CASSRGPSGQGISGANVLTF. CDR3 in DNA: TGCGCCAGCAGCCGAGGACCTTCGGGACAGGGTATATCTGGGGCCAACGTCCTGACTTTC.